Listed below are T cell receptor beta chains from one sample, sequenced in a study of T cell repertoires in cytomegalovirus infection. TCRdb processed the reads anew with MiXCR; each CDR3 protein has one entry. This table holds approximately 730,000 distinct CDR3 sequences, about 29% found once. The antigens of these receptors remain unknown. The sample here was cultured CD8+ T cells from PBMCs, taken from culture after CMV antigen stimulation. These receptor sequences come from a human donor in good health (CMV status not recorded). Some clones in this sample may be carry-over from other donors' samples. Both conserved end residues are part of each CDR3. The order of the fields is J gene, D gene, clone size, V gene, CDR3 DNA, CDR3 protein. D genes are given only for firm matches. Clone size appears in some rows only: once, few, many, or a class for an expanded clone.

TRBJ1-4 NA many TRBV15 TGTGCCACCAGCAGAGATAAGGCGGGAGCTAATGAAAAACTGTTTTTT CATSRDKAGANEKLFF
TRBJ2-1 NA few TRBV10-3 TGTGCCATCAGAAGGGATGGGCCAGTCCTTAATGAGCAGTTCTTC CAIRRDGPVLNEQFF
TRBJ2-6 TRBD1 NA TRBV9 TGTGCCAGCAGCGTAGGGCGGCGGACAGGGGGCTCTGGGGCCAACGTCCTGACTTTC CASSVGRRTGGSGANVLTF
TRBJ2-1 TRBD2 NA TRBV7-9 TGTGCCATCCAACTAGCGGCTTACAATGAGCAGTTCTTC CAIQLAAYNEQFF
TRBJ2-3 NA few TRBV6-2/TRBV6-3 TGTGCCAGCAGGCTACCAACAGATACGCAGTATTTT CASRLPTDTQYF
TRBJ1-6 NA NA TRBV18 TGTGCCAGCTCACCAAAGGGGAGCTCCTATAATTCACCCCTCCACTTT CASSPKGSSYNSPLHF
TRBJ2-1 TRBD2 many TRBV7-6 TGTGCCAGCAGCTTAGGGGGCGGGGGGGCCGGTGAGCAGTTCTTC CASSLGGGGAGEQFF
TRBJ2-3 NA few TRBV7-9 TGTGCCAGCAGCCCACCGTGGGGGCAGGCAGATACGCAGTATTTT CASSPPWGQADTQYF
TRBJ1-5 TRBD1 few TRBV12-3/TRBV12-4 TGTGCCAGCAGTCACACAGCGCCCGGGACAGGGCGTTCTCAGCCCCAGCATTTT CASSHTAPGTGRSQPQHF
TRBJ1-2 TRBD1 once TRBV6-2/TRBV6-3 TGTGCCAGCAGGGGACAGGGCCCCTATGGCTACACCTTC CASRGQGPYGYTF
TRBJ1-5 NA NA TRBV27 TGTGCCAGCAGTTTAGGAGCAGACGGGCAGCCCCAGCATTTT CASSLGADGQPQHF
TRBJ2-1 NA few TRBV7-9 TGTGCCAGCAGCCCCAGCGCCAATGAGCAGTTCTTC CASSPSANEQFF
TRBJ1-6 NA few TRBV6-2/TRBV6-3 TGTGCCAGCAGTCCCTGGAATCGAGGTTCACCCCTCCACTTT CASSPWNRGSPLHF
TRBJ1-5 TRBD1 many TRBV7-2 TGTGCCAGCAGCTTAGGGGACAGGGTTTTGGGTAGCAATCAGCCCCAGCATTTT CASSLGDRVLGSNQPQHF
TRBJ2-7 NA NA TRBV6-1 TGTGCCAGCAGTGAAGGACGCACCTTTTACGAGCAGTACTTC CASSEGRTFYEQYF
TRBJ2-6 NA few TRBV28 TGTGCCAGCAGTCTACGCGGCGGGCCTGGGGCCAACGTCCTGACTTTC CASSLRGGPGANVLTF
TRBJ1-4 NA few TRBV12-3/TRBV12-4 TGTGCCAGCAGTCCCCGGGGAGGCCGGGGGGGTGAAAAACTGTTTTTT CASSPRGGRGGEKLFF
TRBJ2-1 NA few TRBV19 TGTGCCAGTAGCCCGGGACTCCGTAATGAGCAGTTCTTC CASSPGLRNEQFF
TRBJ2-7 NA many TRBV20-1 TGCAGTGCTAGTCCGGACAGCGATCCCGCCCTCTACGAGCAGTACTTC CSASPDSDPALYEQYF
TRBJ2-1 NA NA TRBV19 TGTGCCAGTAGTATAGGGGTAGGTAGTCCCGATGAGCAGTTCTTC CASSIGVGSPDEQFF